Below, 8 T cell receptor beta chains from the same sample are listed, as sequenced in a study of identical twins. A single record per CDR3 protein comes from TCRdb applying MiXCR to the 5' RACE reads. The sample lists hundreds of thousands of distinct CDR3 sequences, roughly an eighth occurring once. In addition, the sample was reused for a study of yellow fever vaccine responses in identical twins.

Sequenced material: PBMCs. These TCRs come from a woman aged 18-35 years in good health.

The V call is TRBV24-1, the J call TRBJ2-1; TRBD2 is a possible D gene (6 bases). Germline CDR1 KGHDR, CDR2 SFDVKD. The V end lost 4 bases, the J end lost 4 bases, and 16 bases lay between the germline ends. CDR3 length: 16 amino acids. DNA of the CDR3: TGTGCCACCAGTGACCCGCCGAGCGGGTCGTACAATGAGCAGTTCTTC. Translating gives CATSDPPSGSYNEQFF.

This clonotype was picked up a small number of times. The V and J genes are TRBV5-1 and TRBJ2-3, with 8 bases identical to TRBD2. The junction had 13 bases not matched to a gene; V was cut back by 5 bases and J by 2 bases. Germline lookup yields CDR1 SGHRS and CDR2 YFSETQ. This CDR3 is 17 amino acids long. CDR3 protein: CASSLIRGGPITDTQYF. CDR3 nucleotide sequence: TGCGCCAGCAGTCTGATACGGGGGGGACCCATCACAGATACGCAGTATTTT.

This clonotype was picked up a small number of times. The chain is built from TRBV4-2 and TRBJ2-2; D is undetermined. V was pared by 0 bases and J by 5 bases, with 10 bases between. CDR1 is LGHNA, CDR2 YNFKEQ, per germline. This CDR3 has 15 residues. The CDR3 sequence: CASSQEGMGTGELFF. DNA for the CDR3: TGTGCCAGCAGCCAAGAGGGTATGGGGACCGGGGAGCTGTTTTTT.

The chain uses TRBV9 and TRBJ2-1; tentatively, D is TRBD2 (6 bases). This CDR3 has 15 residues. Looked up from germline, CDR1 is SGDLS and CDR2 is YYNGEE. The V gene lost 2 bases and the J gene lost 6 bases, with 15 bases spanning the gap. CDR3 loop: CASSVGGMVGNEQFF. In DNA form, the CDR3 reads TGTGCCAGCAGCGTCGGGGGAATGGTGGGCAATGAGCAGTTCTTC. The entire variable domain, with the rest obtained from reference TRBV9 and TRBJ2-1, is as follows: DSGVTQTPKHLITATGQRVTLRCSPRSGDLSVYWYQQSLDQGLQFLIQYYNGEERAKGNILERFSAQQFPDLHSELNLSSLELGDSALYFCASSVGGMVGNEQFFGPGTRLTVL.

The J gene is TRBJ1-5, the V gene TRBV10-3, with D uncertain. The CDR3 length is 14 residues. Trimming removed 0 bases from V and 4 bases from J, with 7 bases in between. CDR1 is ENHRY and CDR2 is SYGVKD in the germline V gene. The CDR3 DNA sequence: TGTGCCATCAGTGAGTCGGAAGCTAATCAGCCCCAGCATTTT. Translation: CAISESEANQPQHF.

This clonotype was seen only once. The rearrangement joins TRBV7-9 to TRBJ1-2; D gene uncertain. The CDR3 extends over 15 amino acids. Trimming left V 5 bases short and J 6 bases short, with 19 bases between. Per germline, CDR1 SEHNR and CDR2 FQNEAQ (reference sequence). The CDR3 loop reads CASSPWAQRENGYTF. CDR3 in DNA: TGTGCCAGCAGCCCGTGGGCTCAGCGGGAGAATGGCTACACCTTC.

The chain has TRBV5-5 and TRBJ2-7; D tentatively fits TRBD1 or TRBD2 (5 bases each). Germline lookup yields CDR1 SGHKS and CDR2 YYEKEE (reference sequence). This CDR3 is built from 16 residues. CDR3 sequence reads: CASTLTGTVSSYEQYV. The DNA of the CDR3 is TGTGCCAGCACCTTGACCGGGACGGTGAGCTCCTACGAGCAGTACGTC.

This clonotype was seen more than once but under ten times. J is TRBJ2-3 and V is TRBV9; D assignment may be TRBD1 or TRBD2 (6 bases each). The ends were cut back, 4 bases at V and 0 bases at J, with 15 bases in the middle. Germline values: CDR1 SGDLS, CDR2 YYNGEE. The CDR3 has 16 residues. CDR3: CASSPGGPSSTDTQYF. The DNA for the CDR3 is TGTGCCAGCAGCCCTGGGGGGCCTTCTAGCACAGATACGCAGTATTTT.